This TCR beta chain is drawn from a study of vaccination and CD4 T cells after COVID-19. The treatment here: approximately 10-day PBMC culture with coronavirus spike peptide pools or control peptides (ViraFEST assay). These CD4+ T cells came from an unexposed donor, sampled before the COVID-19 pandemic (2011-2018). ViraFEST enlarged antigen-specific T cell populations with peptide pools and afterwards sequenced TCRs. PBMCs were cultured at over 1.5 million per well with roughly 9.9 IU/ml IL-2 and around 10 ug/ml peptide pools. Remarks on this clonotype: Its antigen is currently unknown.

Study results and limitations: Convalescent patients' vaccine-specific clones were spike mono-reactive in 304 of 307 cases. The study examined relatively few convalescent patients and included no early post-infection timepoints.

CDR1 is LNHDA, CDR2 SQIVND, per germline (reference sequence). The CDR3 loop spans 12 amino acids. V was trimmed by 5 bases and J by 4 bases, leaving 8 bases between them. An Oncomine TCR Beta short-read assay was used to sequence the DNA from cultured CD4+ T cells. It was cultured CD4+ T cells from which genomic DNA was extracted. TCRdb reanalysed the PCR reads using MiXCR and keeps one entry per CDR3 protein. The sample consists of thousands of distinct CDR3 sequences, 35% to 45% of them appearing once. Sequenced: CD4+ T cells from blood, cultured in vitro. This TCR came from a human donor in good health. J is TRBJ1-1 and V is TRBV19; the D is unclear. This CDR3 reads CASSPRPTEAFF. CDR3 DNA: TGTGCCAGTAGTCCGAGGCCCACTGAAGCTTTCTTT. The full variable domain, completed using reference TRBV19 and TRBJ1-1, is DGGITQSPKYLFRKEGQNVTLSCEQNLNHDAMYWYRQDPGQGLRLIYYSQIVNDFQKGDIAEGYSVSREKKESFPLTVTSAQKNPTAFYLCASSPRPTEAFFGQGTRLTVV.